This record covers a single TCR beta chain. Its target is unknown. The CDR3 is 18 residues long. The junction had 9 bases not matched to a gene; V was cut back by 2 bases and J by 0 bases. In germline, CDR1 is GTSNPN, CDR2 SVGIG (reference sequence). These data belong to a study of CD4 T cells in relation to SARS-CoV-2 and coronaviruses. Study overall: TCR beta CDR3s were sequenced after approximately ten-day antigen culture of PBMCs. Convalescent patients were roughly 8 males and 4 females; two were Hispanic.

Fewer than 130,000 naive or memory CD4+ cells were cultured with CEF peptides for about nine days. Clones were sequenced by immunoSEQ multiplex PCR, and TCRdb holds only the in-frame ones, with some missing. The data contain some 35,000 clones, roughly 84% of them singletons. The TCR was taken from an adult with COVID-19. Sequencing used naive CD4+ T cells from PBMCs, cultured in vitro. Sample subset: naive CD4+ T cells isolated by negative enrichment. This rearrangement joins TRBV30 to TRBJ2-6, with 8 positions matching TRBD1. The CDR3: CAWSPSGTGYSGANVLTF. Written as DNA, the CDR3 is TGTGCCTGGAGTCCATCCGGGACAGGATACTCTGGGGCCAACGTCCTGACTTTC.